This T cell receptor (beta chain) originates from a study of shared clonotypes between healthy human individuals. CDR3 size: 16 residues. Germline V gene sequence: CDR1 SGHTA, CDR2 FQGNSA. Trimming pared 5 bases from V and 7 bases from J, leaving 22 bases between. The repertoire was sequenced with immunoSEQ multiplex PCR; TCRdb's copy has only in-frame clones and lacks some. The sample records about 2 million clones, over 85% being singletons. The rearrangement links TRBV7-2 to TRBJ2-3, with D perhaps matching TRBD1 (6 bases). The sequenced material came from naive CD4+ T cells sorted from blood. Subset defined: CD45RA+ positively selected. This receptor was taken from a man aged 18 to 30 in good health. The CDR3 bases are TGTGCCAGCAGCACCCGACAGGACGCCTCTCCCAATACGCAGTATTTT. Protein: CASSTRQDASPNTQYF.